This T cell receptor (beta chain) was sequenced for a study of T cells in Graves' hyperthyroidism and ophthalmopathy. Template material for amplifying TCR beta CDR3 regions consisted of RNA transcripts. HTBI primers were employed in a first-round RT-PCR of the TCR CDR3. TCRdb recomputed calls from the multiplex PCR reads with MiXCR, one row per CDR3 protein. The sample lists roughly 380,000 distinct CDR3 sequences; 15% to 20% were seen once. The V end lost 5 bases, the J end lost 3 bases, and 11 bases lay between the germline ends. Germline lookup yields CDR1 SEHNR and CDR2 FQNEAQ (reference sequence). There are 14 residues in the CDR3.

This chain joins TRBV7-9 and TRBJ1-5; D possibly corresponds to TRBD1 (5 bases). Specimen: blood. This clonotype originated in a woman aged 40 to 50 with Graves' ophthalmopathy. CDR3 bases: TGTGCCAGCAGCCTTATAGGGGCCAATCAGCCCCAGCATTTT. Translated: CASSLIGANQPQHF.